One T cell receptor (beta chain) is described in this entry. Its antigen remains unknown. The data stem from a study of T cell repertoires in cytomegalovirus infection. Trimming cost V 1 base and J 4 bases, with 9 bases left between them. The CDR3 extends over 14 amino acids. Germline-derived CDR1 and CDR2 are SGHAT and FQDESV (reference sequence). TCRdb re-analysed the reads in MiXCR, keeping a single row per CDR3 protein. The sample consists of fewer than 900,000 distinct CDR3 sequences, roughly 28% of them appearing once. This TCR came from a human donor in good health (CMV status not recorded). Some clones in this sample may be carry-over from other donors' samples. Sequenced here: cultured CD8+ T cells from PBMCs, sampled from culture after CMV antigen stimulation. J is TRBJ2-3 and V is TRBV11-1; D is unclear. The CDR3 sequence: CASSLEGSPDTQYF. In DNA, the CDR3 is TGTGCCAGCAGCTTAGAGGGCAGTCCAGATACGCAGTATTTT.